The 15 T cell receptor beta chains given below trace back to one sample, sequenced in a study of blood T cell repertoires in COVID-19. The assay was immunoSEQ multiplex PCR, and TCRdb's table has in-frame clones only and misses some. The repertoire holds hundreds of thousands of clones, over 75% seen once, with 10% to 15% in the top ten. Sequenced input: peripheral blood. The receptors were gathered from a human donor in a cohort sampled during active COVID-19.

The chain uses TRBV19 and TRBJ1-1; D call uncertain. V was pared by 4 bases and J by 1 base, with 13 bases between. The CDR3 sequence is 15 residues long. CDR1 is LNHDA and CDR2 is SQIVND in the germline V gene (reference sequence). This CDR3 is CASSKLGRQNTEAFF. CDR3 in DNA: TGTGCCAGTAGTAAATTGGGCAGGCAGAACACTGAAGCTTTCTTT.

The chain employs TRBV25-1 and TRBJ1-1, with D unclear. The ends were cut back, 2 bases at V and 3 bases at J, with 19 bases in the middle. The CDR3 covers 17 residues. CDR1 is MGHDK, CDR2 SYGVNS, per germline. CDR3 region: CASSETRLGLEDTEAFF. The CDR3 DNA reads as TGTGCCAGCAGTGAAACGCGGCTAGGGTTGGAGGACACTGAAGCTTTCTTT.

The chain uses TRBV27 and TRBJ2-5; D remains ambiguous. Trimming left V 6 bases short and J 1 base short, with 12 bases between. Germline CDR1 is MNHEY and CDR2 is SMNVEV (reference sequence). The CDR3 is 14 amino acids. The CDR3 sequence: CASSSGLVQETQYF. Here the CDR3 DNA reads TGTGCCAGCAGCTCTGGGCTGGTCCAAGAGACCCAGTACTTC.

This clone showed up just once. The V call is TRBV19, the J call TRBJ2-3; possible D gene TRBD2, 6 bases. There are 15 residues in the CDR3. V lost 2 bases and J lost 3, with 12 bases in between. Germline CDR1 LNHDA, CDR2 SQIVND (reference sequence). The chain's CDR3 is CASSIRRERTDTQYF. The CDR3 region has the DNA TGTGCCAGTAGTATACGGAGGGAGAGAACAGATACGCAGTATTTT. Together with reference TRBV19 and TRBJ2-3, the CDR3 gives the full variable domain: DGGITQSPKYLFRKEGQNVTLSCEQNLNHDAMYWYRQDPGQGLRLIYYSQIVNDFQKGDIAEGYSVSREKKESFPLTVTSAQKNPTAFYLCASSIRRERTDTQYFGPGTRLTVL.

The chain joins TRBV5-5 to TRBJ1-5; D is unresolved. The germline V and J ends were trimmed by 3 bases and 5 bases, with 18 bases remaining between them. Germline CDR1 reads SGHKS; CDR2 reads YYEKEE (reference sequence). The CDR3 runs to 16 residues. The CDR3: CASSSSLGGPYQPQHF. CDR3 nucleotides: TGTGCCAGCAGCTCCTCACTTGGAGGGCCCTATCAGCCCCAGCATTTT.

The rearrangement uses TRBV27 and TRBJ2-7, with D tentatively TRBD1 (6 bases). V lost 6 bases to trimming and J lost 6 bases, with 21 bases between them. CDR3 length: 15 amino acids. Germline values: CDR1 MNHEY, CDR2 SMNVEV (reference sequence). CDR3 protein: CASRRRTARLSEQYF. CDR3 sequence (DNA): TGTGCCAGCAGACGGAGGACAGCCAGACTGTCCGAGCAGTACTTC.

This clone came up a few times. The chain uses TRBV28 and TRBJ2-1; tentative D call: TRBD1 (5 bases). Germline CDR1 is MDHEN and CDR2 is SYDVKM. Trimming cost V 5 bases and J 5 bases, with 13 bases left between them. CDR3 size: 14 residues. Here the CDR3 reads CASSQGRPNNEQFF. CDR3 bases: TGTGCCAGCAGTCAGGGTAGACCCAACAATGAGCAGTTCTTC.

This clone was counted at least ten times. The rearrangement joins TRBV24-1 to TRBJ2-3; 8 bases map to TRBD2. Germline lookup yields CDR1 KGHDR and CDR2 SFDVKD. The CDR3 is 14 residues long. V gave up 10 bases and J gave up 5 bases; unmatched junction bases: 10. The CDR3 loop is CATSPGGGRDTQYF. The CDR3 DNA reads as TGTGCCACTTCCCCGGGAGGGGGTAGAGATACGCAGTATTTT.

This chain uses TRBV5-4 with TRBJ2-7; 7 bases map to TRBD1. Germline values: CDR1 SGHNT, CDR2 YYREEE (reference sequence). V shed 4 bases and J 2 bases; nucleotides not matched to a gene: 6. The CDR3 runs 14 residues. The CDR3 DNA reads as TGTGCCAGCAGCGACCCGGGACAGCCCTACGAGCAGTACTTC. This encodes CASSDPGQPYEQYF.

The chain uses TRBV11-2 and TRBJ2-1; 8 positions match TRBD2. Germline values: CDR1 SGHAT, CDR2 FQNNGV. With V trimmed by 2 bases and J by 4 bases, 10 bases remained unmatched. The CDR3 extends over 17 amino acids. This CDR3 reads CASSLKAGAIFYNEQFF. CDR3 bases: TGTGCCAGCAGCTTAAAAGCGGGAGCGATCTTTTACAATGAGCAGTTCTTC. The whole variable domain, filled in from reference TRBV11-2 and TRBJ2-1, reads EAGVAQSPRYKIIEKRQSVAFWCNPISGHATLYWYQQILGQGPKLLIQFQNNGVVDDSQLPKDRFSAERLKGVDSTLKIQPAKLEDSAVYLCASSLKAGAIFYNEQFFGPGTRLTVL.

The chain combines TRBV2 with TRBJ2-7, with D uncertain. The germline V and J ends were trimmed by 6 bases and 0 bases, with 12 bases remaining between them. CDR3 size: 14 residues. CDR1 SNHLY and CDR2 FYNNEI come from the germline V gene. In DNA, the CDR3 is TGTGCCAGCAGGGGCCGTGGTCACTCCTACGAGCAGTACTTC. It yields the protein CASRGRGHSYEQYF.

CDR3 region: CASSLALRQVGDTQYF. CDR3 nucleotides: TGTGCCAGCAGCTTAGCGCTTAGGCAGGTTGGCGATACGCAGTATTTT. V usage is TRBV7-9 and J usage is TRBJ2-3; D is unclear. The germline CDR1 and CDR2 sequences are SEHNR and FQNEAQ (reference sequence). The CDR3 runs 16 residues. V dropped 0 bases and J dropped 6 bases, with 16 bases sitting between them.

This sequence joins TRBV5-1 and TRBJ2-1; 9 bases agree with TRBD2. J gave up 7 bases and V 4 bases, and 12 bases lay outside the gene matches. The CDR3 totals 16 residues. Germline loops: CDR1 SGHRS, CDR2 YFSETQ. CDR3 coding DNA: TGCGCCAGCAGCCCCGGGCTGACTAGCGGAGTTAATGAGCAGTTCTTC. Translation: CASSPGLTSGVNEQFF.

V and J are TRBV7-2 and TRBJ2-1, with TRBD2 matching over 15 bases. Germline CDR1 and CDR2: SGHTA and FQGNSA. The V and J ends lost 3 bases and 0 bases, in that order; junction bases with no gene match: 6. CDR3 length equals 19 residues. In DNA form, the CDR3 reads TGTGCCAGCAGCTTCTCGGGACTAGCGGGAGGTTTCTCCTACAATGAGCAGTTCTTC. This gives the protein CASSFSGLAGGFSYNEQFF.

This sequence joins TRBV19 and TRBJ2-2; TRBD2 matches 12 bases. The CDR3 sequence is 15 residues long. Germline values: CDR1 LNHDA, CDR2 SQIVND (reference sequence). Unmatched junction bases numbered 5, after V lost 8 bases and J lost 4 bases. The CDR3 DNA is TGTGCCAGTCAACAACTAGCGGGAGGCACCGGGGAGCTGTTTTTT. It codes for CASQQLAGGTGELFF.